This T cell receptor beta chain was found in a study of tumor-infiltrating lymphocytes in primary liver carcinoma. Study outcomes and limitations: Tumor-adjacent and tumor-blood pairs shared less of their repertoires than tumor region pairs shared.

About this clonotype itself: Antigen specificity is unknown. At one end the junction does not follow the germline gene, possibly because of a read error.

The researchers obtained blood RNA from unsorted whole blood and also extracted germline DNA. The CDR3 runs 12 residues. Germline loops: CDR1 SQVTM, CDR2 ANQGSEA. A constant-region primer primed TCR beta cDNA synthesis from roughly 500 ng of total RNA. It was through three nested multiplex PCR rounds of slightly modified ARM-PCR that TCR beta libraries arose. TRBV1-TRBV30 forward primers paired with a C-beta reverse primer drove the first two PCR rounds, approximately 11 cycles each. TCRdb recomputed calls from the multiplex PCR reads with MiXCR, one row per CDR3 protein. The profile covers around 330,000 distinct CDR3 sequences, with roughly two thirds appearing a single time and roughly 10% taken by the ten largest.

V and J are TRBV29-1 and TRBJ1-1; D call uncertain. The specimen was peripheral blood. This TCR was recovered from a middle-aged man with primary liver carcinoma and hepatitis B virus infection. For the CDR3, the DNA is TGCAGTGCTACACCCGCGAACACTGAAGCTTACTTT. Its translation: CSATPANTEAYF.